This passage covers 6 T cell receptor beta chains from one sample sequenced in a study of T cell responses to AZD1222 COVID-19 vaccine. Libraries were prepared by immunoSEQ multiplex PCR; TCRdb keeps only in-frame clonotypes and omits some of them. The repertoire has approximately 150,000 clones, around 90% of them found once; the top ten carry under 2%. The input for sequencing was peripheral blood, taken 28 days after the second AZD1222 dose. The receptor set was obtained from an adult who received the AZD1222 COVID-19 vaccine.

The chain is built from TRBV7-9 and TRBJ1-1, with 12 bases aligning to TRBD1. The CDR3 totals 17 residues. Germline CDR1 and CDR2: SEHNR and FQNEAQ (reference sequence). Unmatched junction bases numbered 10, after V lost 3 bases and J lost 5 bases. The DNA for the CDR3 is TGTGCCAGCAGCTTCCCGGGACAGGGGGCTCGAGGGACTGAAGCTTTCTTT. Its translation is CASSFPGQGARGTEAFF.

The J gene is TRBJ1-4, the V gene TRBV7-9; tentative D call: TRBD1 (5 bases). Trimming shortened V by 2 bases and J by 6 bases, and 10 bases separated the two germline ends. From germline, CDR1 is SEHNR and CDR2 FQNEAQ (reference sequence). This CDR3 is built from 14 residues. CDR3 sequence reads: CASSLRQGHEKLFF. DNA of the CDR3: TGTGCCAGCAGCTTACGGCAGGGCCATGAAAAACTGTTTTTT.

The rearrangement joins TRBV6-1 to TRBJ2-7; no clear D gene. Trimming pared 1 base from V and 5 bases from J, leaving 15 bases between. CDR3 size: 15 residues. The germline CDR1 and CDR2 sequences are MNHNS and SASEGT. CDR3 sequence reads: CASSEVGPRRHEQYF. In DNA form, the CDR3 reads TGTGCCAGCAGTGAAGTGGGTCCCCGGCGGCACGAGCAGTACTTC.

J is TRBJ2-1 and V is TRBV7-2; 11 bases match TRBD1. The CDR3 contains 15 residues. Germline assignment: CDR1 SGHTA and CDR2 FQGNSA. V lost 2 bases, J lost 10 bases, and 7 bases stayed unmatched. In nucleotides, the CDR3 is TGTGCCAGCAGCTTACTTGGACAGGGGGCAAGAGAGCAGTTCTTC. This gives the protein CASSLLGQGAREQFF.

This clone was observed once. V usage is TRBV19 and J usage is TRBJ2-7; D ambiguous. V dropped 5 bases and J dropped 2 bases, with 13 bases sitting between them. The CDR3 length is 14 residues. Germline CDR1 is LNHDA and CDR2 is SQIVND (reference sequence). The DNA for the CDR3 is TGTGCCAGTAGTGGACGGCAACCTACCTACGAGCAGTACTTC. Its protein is CASSGRQPTYEQYF. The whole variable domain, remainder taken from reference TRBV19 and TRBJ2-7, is DGGITQSPKYLFRKEGQNVTLSCEQNLNHDAMYWYRQDPGQGLRLIYYSQIVNDFQKGDIAEGYSVSREKKESFPLTVTSAQKNPTAFYLCASSGRQPTYEQYFGPGTRLTVT.

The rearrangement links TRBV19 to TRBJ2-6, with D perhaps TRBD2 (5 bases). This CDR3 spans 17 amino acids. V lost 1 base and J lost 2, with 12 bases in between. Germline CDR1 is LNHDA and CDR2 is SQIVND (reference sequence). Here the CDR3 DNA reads TGTGCCAGTAGTATAGGGAGAGGACTTGCTGGGGCCAACGTCCTGACTTTC. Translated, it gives CASSIGRGLAGANVLTF.